The following is a TCR beta chain sequence with its context. Antigen: not known. This record comes from a study of T cells in Graves' hyperthyroidism and ophthalmopathy. Study conclusions and caveats: The model anticipated ophthalmopathy a median about 6.5 months pre-onset.

The source material, RNA transcripts, was used to amplify TCR beta CDR3 regions. In the first-round RT-PCR of the TCR CDR3, the HTBI primer set was used. One entry per CDR3 protein, called by TCRdb with MiXCR from the multiplex PCR reads. The repertoire has about 600,000 distinct CDR3 sequences, roughly a sixth of them found once; the top ten carry roughly 3%. The J segment lost 2 bases and the V segment lost 5 bases, leaving 14 bases of the junction unmatched. Germline CDR1 and CDR2: MDHEN and SYDVKM. The CDR3 has 18 amino acids. This chain joins TRBV28 and TRBJ2-2; 7 bases fit TRBD2. The material sequenced was blood. The clonotype was recovered from a woman in her forties with Graves' ophthalmopathy. The CDR3 region has the DNA TGTGCCAGCAGTCCGGTAGTGGTTGGCGGGAGCAACACCGGGGAGCTGTTTTTT. Its translation: CASSPVVVGGSNTGELFF.